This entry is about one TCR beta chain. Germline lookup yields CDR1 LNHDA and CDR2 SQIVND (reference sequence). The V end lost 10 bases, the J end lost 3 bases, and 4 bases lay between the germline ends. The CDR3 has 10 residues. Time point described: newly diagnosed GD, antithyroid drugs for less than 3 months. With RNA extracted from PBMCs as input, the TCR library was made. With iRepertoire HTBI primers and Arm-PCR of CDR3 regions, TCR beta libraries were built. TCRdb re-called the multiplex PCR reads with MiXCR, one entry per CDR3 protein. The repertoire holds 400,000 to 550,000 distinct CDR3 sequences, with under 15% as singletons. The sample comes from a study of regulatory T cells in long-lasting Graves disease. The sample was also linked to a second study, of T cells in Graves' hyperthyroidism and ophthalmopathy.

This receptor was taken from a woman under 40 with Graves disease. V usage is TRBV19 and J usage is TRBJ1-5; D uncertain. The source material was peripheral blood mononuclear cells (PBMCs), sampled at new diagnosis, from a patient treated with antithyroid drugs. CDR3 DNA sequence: TGTGCCAATTACAATCAGCCCCAGCATTTT. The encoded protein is CANYNQPQHF.